This T cell receptor beta chain was obtained from a study of regulatory T cells in long-lasting Graves disease. Deletions cut 5 bases from V and 8 bases from J, with 16 bases between. The germline CDR1 and CDR2 sequences are GTSNPN and SVGIG (reference sequence). The CDR3 contains 13 residues. Combining iRepertoire HTBI primers with Arm-PCR of CDR3 regions, the authors built TCR beta libraries. TCRdb re-derived calls from the multiplex PCR reads in MiXCR, one entry per CDR3 protein. The data contain about 430,000 distinct CDR3 sequences, 21% of them singletons. Noted time point: persistent/refractory GD, antithyroid drugs over 5 years with positive TRAb. The authors made the TCR library using RNA they extracted from PBMCs.

The material sequenced was peripheral blood mononuclear cells (PBMCs), taken when the disease was refractory, from a patient treated with antithyroid drugs. The sequence was obtained from a female donor with Graves disease. The chain is built from TRBV30 and TRBJ1-5; possible D gene TRBD1, 5 bases. The CDR3 loop reads CAWGQWGGEPQHF. CDR3 nucleotide sequence: TGTGCCTGGGGGCAGTGGGGGGGAGAGCCCCAGCATTTT.